The 2 T cell receptor beta chains in this list originate from one sample, sequenced in a study of blood T cell repertoires in COVID-19. Profiling relied on immunoSEQ multiplex PCR, and the TCRdb table lists in-frame clones only, not all of them. In the table there are roughly 350,000 clones, roughly 88% of which are singletons. The sequenced material came from peripheral blood. The origin of the receptors is a woman in her forties or fifties with active or convalescent COVID-19.

This chain links TRBV19 with TRBJ1-5; TRBD1 agrees at 7 bases. The J segment lost 2 bases and the V segment lost 7 bases, leaving 11 bases of the junction unmatched. CDR3 length: 16 residues. CDR1 is LNHDA, CDR2 SQIVND, per germline (reference sequence). Here the CDR3 DNA reads TGTGCCAGTATGTCGGGTCACAGGGGAGGCAATCAGCCCCAGCATTTT. It codes for CASMSGHRGGNQPQHF.

The rearrangement joins TRBV19 to TRBJ1-2; D perhaps matches TRBD1 (6 bases). This CDR3 contains 13 residues. Germline loops: CDR1 LNHDA, CDR2 SQIVND (reference sequence). Deletions cut 6 bases from V and 6 bases from J, with 14 bases between. CDR3 DNA: TGTGCCAGTAGGCCTCAGGGGCAAGATGGCTACACCTTC. This encodes CASRPQGQDGYTF.